Included here is one TCR beta chain sequence, with context. What it binds is not known. Profiling relied on immunoSEQ multiplex PCR, and the TCRdb table lists in-frame clones only, not all of them. This sample yields some 170,000 clones, of which 85% to 90% are seen a single time; roughly 1.5% belongs to the top ten. Germline loops: CDR1 MDHEN, CDR2 SYDVKM. The CDR3 runs to 13 residues. After removal of 6 bases from V and 5 bases from J, the junction contained 6 bases not matched to a gene. This sample is part of a study of cytomegalovirus exposure and HLA in healthy donors. Regarding the study as a whole: Reports described diagnosis of cytomegalovirus status by the classifier as highly specific and sensitive. The study designated fewer than 200 TCR beta chains cytomegalovirus-associated. In vitro experiments confirmed that three CMV-associated chains were specific for CMV antigens.

The sample was PBMCs. The V and J genes are TRBV28 and TRBJ1-2, with 7 bases lining up with TRBD1. The receptor was isolated from a woman aged 25 to 39 in good health and CMV-seronegative. The CDR3 is CASRLTGTYGYTF. The CDR3 nucleotides are TGTGCCAGCAGACTGACAGGGACTTATGGCTACACCTTC.